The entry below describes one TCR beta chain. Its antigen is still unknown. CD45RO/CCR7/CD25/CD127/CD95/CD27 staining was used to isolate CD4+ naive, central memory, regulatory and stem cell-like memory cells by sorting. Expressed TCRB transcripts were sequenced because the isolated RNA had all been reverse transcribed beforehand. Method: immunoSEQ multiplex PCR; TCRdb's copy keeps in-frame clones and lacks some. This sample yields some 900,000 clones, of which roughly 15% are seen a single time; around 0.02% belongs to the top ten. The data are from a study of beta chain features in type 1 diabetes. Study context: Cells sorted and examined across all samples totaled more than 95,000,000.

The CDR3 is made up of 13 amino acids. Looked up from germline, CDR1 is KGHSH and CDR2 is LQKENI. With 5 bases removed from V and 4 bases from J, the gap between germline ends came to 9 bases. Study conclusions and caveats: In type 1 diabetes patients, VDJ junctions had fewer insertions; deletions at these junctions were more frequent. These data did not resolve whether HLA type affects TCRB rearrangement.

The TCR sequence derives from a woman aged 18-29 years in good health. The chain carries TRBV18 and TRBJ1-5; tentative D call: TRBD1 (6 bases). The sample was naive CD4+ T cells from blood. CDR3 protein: CASSSDRNQPQHF. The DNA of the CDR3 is TGTGCCAGCTCATCGGACAGAAATCAGCCCCAGCATTTT.